These T cell receptor beta chains were read from a single sample in a study of shared clonotypes between healthy human individuals. Assay: immunoSEQ multiplex PCR; the TCRdb copy retains only in-frame clones and omits some. The sample shows 2 million or so clones, roughly 94% of them seen only once. Sequencing was done on a sample of naive CD8+ T cells sorted from blood. All receptors come from a man between 18 and 29 years old in good health. The CDR3 runs from the conserved cysteine through the conserved F or W. The D gene is left open where the match is weak. Where a row states a size, it is once, few, many or the class of an expanded clone; other rows omit it.

CDR3 length | D gene | J gene | clone size | V gene | CDR3 DNA | CDR3 protein
14 | . | TRBJ2-7 | . | TRBV7-9 | TGTGCCAGCAGCCTTTCAGAAAGCTCCTACGAGCAGTACTTC | CASSLSESSYEQYF
13 | . | TRBJ2-7 | . | TRBV5-6 | TGTGCCAGCAGCATAACGTGGGGCGGAGAGCAGTACTTC | CASSITWGGEQYF
15 | . | TRBJ2-2 | . | TRBV4-3 | TGCGCCAGCAGCCAAGCACCTTTGCAATCTGGGGAGCTGTTTTTT | CASSQAPLQSGELFF
13 | . | TRBJ2-7 | . | TRBV5-1 | TGCGCCAGCAGTCCGGGGACGGTCTACGAGCAGTACTTC | CASSPGTVYEQYF
13 | TRBD1 | TRBJ2-5 | . | TRBV10-3 | TGTGCCACAGAGGGGGCTTCGCAAGAGACCCAGTACTTC | CATEGASQETQYF
13 | . | TRBJ2-2 | . | TRBV30 | TGTGCCTGGAGTCTAGGAGGAATCGGGGAGCTGTTTTTT | CAWSLGGIGELFF
15 | TRBD2 | TRBJ2-7 | . | TRBV27 | TGTGCCAGCAGTGCAAATAGCGGGAGCTCCTACGAGCAGTACTTC | CASSANSGSSYEQYF
16 | TRBD2 | TRBJ2-1 | . | TRBV6-1 | TGTGCCAGCAGTGAGGATCCGGGGGGTTCCTACAATGAGCAGTTCTTC | CASSEDPGGSYNEQFF
11 | TRBD1 | TRBJ1-2 | . | TRBV29-1 | TGCAGCGCCACAGGGGGACATGGCTACACCTTC | CSATGGHGYTF
14 | . | TRBJ1-2 | . | TRBV18 | TGTGCCAGCTCACCGGGAGGGGTAAACTATGGCTACACCTTC | CASSPGGVNYGYTF
15 | . | TRBJ1-4 | . | TRBV19 | TGTGCCAGTAGTATAAAGACAGCAACTAATGAAAAACTGTTTTTT | CASSIKTATNEKLFF
13 | . | TRBJ2-1 | . | TRBV5-6 | TGTGCCAGCAGCTTGTTCCCCTCCAATGAGCAGTTCTTC | CASSLFPSNEQFF
14 | . | TRBJ2-7 | . | TRBV30 | TGTGCCTGGAGCGGGACTTCCAGTGTGTACGAGCAGTACTTC | CAWSGTSSVYEQYF
16 | TRBD1 | TRBJ2-6 | . | TRBV25-1 | TGTGCCAGCAGTGAAATAGGGGGCGTTGGGGCCAACGTCCTGACTTTC | CASSEIGGVGANVLTF
14 | TRBD2 | TRBJ2-3 | . | TRBV10-3 | TGTGCCATCCACCCTGGGGGGAGGGCATATACGCAGTATTTT | CAIHPGGRAYTQYF
11 | . | TRBJ1-1 | . | TRBV7-9 | TGTGCCAGCAGCTTCGGGAGGGAAGCTTTCTTT | CASSFGREAFF
13 | . | TRBJ2-5 | . | TRBV19 | TGTGCCAGTAGTTGGCGGATCCAAGAGACCCAGTACTTC | CASSWRIQETQYF
15 | . | TRBJ2-1 | . | TRBV10-1 | TGCGCCAGCAGTGAGATCGGGCAGGGTAACAATGAGCAGTTCTTC | CASSEIGQGNNEQFF
14 | . | TRBJ2-5 | once | TRBV6-5 | TGTGCCACCACAGGGGAGGGAGTACCAGAGACCCAGTACTTC | CATTGEGVPETQYF
14 | . | TRBJ1-3 | . | TRBV28 | TGTGCCAGCAGTCAACAGGGCTCTGGAAACACCATATATTTT | CASSQQGSGNTIYF
16 | TRBD2 | TRBJ2-7 | . | TRBV7-8 | TGTGCCAGCAGCATTAACCTGCGGGGGGCTCCCTGGGAGCAGTACTTC | CASSINLRGAPWEQYF
14 | . | TRBJ2-7 | . | TRBV5-6 | TGTGCCAGCAGCCCATCACCGAGCTCCTACGAGCAGTACTTC | CASSPSPSSYEQYF
15 | . | TRBJ2-7 | . | TRBV6-5 | TGTGCCAGCAGAACGGGCCTAGCGAGCTCCTACGAGCAGTACTTC | CASRTGLASSYEQYF
13 | TRBD2 | TRBJ2-7 | . | TRBV6-5 | TGTGCCACTCCGGGGGGGAATTCCTACGAGCAGTACTTC | CATPGGNSYEQYF
16 | . | TRBJ2-5 | . | TRBV9 | TGTGCCAGCAGCGTAGAGGGCGCGGGGACGGGAGAGACCCAGTACTTC | CASSVEGAGTGETQYF
18 | TRBD2 | TRBJ2-1 | . | TRBV13 | TGTGCCAGCAGCTTAGGCCCGGGACTAGTGAGCTCCTACAATGAGCAGTTCTTC | CASSLGPGLVSSYNEQFF
16 | . | TRBJ2-3 | . | TRBV7-9 | TGTGCCAGCACCTCCCCCAGGGGTCAAAGGACAGATACGCAGTATTTT | CASTSPRGQRTDTQYF
13 | . | TRBJ2-7 | once | TRBV19 | TGTGCCAGTAGCAGCAAGGTCCCTCCCGAGCAGTACTTC | CASSSKVPPEQYF